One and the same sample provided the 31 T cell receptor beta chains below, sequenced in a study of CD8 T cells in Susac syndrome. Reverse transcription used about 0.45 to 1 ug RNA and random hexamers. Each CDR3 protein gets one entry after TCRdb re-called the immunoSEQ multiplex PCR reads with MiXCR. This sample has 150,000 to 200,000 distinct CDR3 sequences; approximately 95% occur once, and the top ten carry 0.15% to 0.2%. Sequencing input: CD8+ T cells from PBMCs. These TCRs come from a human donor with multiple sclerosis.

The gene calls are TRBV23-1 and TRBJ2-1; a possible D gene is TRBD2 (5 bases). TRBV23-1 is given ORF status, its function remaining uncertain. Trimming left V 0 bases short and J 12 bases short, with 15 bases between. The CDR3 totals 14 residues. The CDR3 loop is CASSQSGALGGQFF. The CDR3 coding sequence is TGCGCCAGCAGTCAATCGGGAGCGCTCGGCGGGCAGTTCTTC.

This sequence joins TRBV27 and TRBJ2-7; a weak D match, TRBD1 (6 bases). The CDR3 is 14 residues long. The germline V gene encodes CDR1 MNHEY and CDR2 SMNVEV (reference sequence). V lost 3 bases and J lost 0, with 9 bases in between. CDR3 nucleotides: TGTGCCAGCAGTTTCAACAGGGCCTCCTACGAGCAGTACTTC. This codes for CASSFNRASYEQYF.

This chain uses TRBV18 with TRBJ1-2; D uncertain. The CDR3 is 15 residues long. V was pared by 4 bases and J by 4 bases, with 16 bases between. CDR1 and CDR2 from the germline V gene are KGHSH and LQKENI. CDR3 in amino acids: CASSRGPDSRYGYTF. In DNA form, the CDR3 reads TGTGCCAGCTCACGAGGACCCGATTCCCGCTATGGCTACACCTTC.

In nucleotides, the CDR3 is TGCAGCGCGAGTGGGACTAGCGGGGATGCTAGCACAGATACGCAGTATTTT. Translation gives CSASGTSGDASTDTQYF. The chain joins TRBV29-1 to TRBJ2-3; TRBD2 matches 13 bases. The CDR3 extends over 17 amino acids. J lost 0 bases, V lost 7 bases, and 10 bases had no gene match. Per germline, CDR1 SQVTM and CDR2 ANQGSEA.

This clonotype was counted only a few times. The DNA of the CDR3 is TGCAGCGTTGATCGGGGGGCGTGGGGCTACACCTTC. Translation gives CSVDRGAWGYTF. The rearrangement uses TRBV29-1 and TRBJ1-2; a possible D gene is TRBD1 (6 bases). This CDR3 has 12 amino acids. V lost 3 bases and J lost 8, with 13 bases in between. Germline values: CDR1 SQVTM, CDR2 ANQGSEA.

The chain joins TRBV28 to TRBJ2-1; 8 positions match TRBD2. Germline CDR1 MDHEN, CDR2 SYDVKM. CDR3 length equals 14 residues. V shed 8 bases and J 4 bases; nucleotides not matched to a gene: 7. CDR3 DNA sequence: TGTGCCAGCTGGGACGGGAGGGTGTACAATGAGCAGTTCTTC. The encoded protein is CASWDGRVYNEQFF.

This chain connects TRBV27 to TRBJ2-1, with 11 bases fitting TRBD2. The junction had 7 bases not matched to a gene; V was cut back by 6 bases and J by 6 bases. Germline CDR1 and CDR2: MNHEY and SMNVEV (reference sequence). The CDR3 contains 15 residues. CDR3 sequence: CASSFGTSGRNEQFF. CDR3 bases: TGTGCCAGCAGCTTCGGGACTAGCGGCCGCAATGAGCAGTTCTTC.

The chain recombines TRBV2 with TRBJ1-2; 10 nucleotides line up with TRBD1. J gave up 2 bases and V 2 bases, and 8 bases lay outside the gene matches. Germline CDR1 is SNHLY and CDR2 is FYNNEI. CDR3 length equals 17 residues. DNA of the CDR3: TGTGCCAGCAGTGAATCCGCGGCGGGACAGGGGAACTATGGCTACACCTTC. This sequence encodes CASSESAAGQGNYGYTF.

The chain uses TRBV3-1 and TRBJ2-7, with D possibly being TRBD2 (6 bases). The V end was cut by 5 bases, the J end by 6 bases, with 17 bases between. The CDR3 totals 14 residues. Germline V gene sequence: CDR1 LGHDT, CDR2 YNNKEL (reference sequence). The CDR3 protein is CASSAGTSGFEQYF. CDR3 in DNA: TGTGCCAGCAGCGCTGGGACTTCGGGGTTCGAGCAGTACTTC.

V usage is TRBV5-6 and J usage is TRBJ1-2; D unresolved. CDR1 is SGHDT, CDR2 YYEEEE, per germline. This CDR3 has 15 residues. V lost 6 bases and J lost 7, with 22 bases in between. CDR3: CASTVRAPNLSGYTF. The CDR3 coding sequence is TGTGCCAGCACCGTCAGAGCGCCCAACCTCTCTGGCTACACCTTC.

CDR3 protein: CASSPSGSSGEQFF. The CDR3 region has the DNA TGTGCCAGCAGCCCAAGCGGGAGTAGTGGGGAGCAGTTCTTC. The chain uses TRBV9 and TRBJ2-1; 8 nucleotides agree with TRBD2. There are 14 residues in the CDR3. V was clipped by 4 bases and J by 10 bases; unmatched bases: 10. The V gene's germline CDR1 is SGDLS and CDR2 YYNGEE.

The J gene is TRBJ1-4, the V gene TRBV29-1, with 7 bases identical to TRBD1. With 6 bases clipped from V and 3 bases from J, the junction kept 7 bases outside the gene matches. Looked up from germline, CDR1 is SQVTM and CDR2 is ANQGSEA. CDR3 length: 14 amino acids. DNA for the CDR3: TGCAGCGTGCAATCCGGGACAGCTAATGAAAAACTGTTTTTT. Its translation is CSVQSGTANEKLFF.

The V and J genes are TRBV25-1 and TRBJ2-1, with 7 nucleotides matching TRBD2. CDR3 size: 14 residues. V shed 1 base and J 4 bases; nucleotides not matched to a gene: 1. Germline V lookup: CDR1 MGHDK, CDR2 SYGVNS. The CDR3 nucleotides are TGTGCCAGCAGTGAATTGGGGGGGTACAATGAGCAGTTCTTC. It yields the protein CASSELGGYNEQFF.

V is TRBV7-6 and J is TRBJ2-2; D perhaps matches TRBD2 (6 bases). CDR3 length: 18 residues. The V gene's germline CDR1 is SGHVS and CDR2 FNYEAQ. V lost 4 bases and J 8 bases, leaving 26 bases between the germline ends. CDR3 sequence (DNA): TGTGCCAGCAGCTCGAGACTAGTAACCCGTCCGGTGGATGGGGAGCTGTTTTTT. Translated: CASSSRLVTRPVDGELFF.

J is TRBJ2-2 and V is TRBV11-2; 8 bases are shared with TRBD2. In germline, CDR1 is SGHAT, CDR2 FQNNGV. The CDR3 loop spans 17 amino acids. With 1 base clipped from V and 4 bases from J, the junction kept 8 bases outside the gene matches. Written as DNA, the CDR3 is TGTGCCAGCAGCTTAGGTCCGGGGGGGCTGGGCACCGGGGAGCTGTTTTTT. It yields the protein CASSLGPGGLGTGELFF.

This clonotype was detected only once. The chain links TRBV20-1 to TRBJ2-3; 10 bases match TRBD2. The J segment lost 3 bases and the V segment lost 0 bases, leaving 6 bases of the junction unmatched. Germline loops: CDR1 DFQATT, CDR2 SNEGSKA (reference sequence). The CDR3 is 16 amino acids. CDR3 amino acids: CSARDGSGGATDTQYF. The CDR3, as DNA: TGCAGTGCTAGAGATGGAAGCGGGGGGGCAACAGATACGCAGTATTTT.

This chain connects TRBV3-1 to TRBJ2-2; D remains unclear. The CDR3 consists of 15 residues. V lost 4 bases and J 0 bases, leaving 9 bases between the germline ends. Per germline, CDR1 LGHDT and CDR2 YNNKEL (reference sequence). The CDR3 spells CASSLRQTNTGELFF. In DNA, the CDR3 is TGTGCCAGCAGCCTGAGACAAACGAACACCGGGGAGCTGTTTTTT.

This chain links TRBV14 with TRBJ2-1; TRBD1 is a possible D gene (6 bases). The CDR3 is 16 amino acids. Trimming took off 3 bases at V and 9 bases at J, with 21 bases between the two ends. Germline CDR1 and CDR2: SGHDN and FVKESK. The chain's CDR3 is CASSQPRDTPSPEQFF. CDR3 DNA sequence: TGTGCCAGCAGCCAGCCTAGGGACACCCCCAGCCCTGAGCAGTTCTTC.

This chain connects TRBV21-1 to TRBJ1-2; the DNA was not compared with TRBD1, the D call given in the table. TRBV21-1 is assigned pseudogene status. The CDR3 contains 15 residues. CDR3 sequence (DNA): TGTGCCAGCAGCAAAGGGTCCTCCGGGATCTATGGCTACACCTTC. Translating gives CASSKGSSGIYGYTF.

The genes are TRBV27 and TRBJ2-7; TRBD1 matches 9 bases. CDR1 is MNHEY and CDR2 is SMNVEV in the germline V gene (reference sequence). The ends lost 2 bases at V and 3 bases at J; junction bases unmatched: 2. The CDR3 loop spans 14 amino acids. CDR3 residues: CASSLPGQGYEQYF. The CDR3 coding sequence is TGTGCCAGCAGTTTACCGGGACAGGGCTACGAGCAGTACTTC.

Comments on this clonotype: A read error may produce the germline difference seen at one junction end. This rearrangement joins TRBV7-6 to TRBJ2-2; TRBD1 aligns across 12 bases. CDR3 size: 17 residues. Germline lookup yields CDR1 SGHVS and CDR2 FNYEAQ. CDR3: CASSPLGQGAKTGELFF. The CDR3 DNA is TGTGCCAGCAGCCCCCTGGGACAGGGGGCGAAAACCGGGGAGCTGTTTTTT.

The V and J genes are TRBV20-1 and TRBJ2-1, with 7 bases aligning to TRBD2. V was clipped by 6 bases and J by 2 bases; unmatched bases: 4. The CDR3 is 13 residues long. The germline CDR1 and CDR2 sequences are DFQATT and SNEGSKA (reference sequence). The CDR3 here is CSASAGAYNEQFF. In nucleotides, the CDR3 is TGCAGTGCCTCGGCGGGGGCCTACAATGAGCAGTTCTTC.

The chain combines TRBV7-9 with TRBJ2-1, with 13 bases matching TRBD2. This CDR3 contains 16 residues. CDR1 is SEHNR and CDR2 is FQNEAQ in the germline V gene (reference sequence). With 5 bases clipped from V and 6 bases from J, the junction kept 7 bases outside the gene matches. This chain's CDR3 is CASSPHTSGRANEQFF. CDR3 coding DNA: TGTGCCAGCAGCCCCCATACTAGCGGGAGGGCCAATGAGCAGTTCTTC. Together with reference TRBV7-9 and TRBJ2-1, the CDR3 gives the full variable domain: DTGVSQNPRHKITKRGQNVTFRCDPISEHNRLYWYRQTLGQGPEFLTYFQNEAQLEKSRLLSDRFSAERPKGSFSTLEIQRTEQGDSAMYLCASSPHTSGRANEQFFGPGTRLTVL.

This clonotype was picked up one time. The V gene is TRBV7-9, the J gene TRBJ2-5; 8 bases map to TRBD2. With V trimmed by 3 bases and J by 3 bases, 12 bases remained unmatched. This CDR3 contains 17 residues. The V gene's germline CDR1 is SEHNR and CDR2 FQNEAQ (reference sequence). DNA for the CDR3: TGTGCCAGCAGCTTCGGACTGTCGGGGGGGCCAGAAGAGACCCAGTACTTC. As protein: CASSFGLSGGPEETQYF.

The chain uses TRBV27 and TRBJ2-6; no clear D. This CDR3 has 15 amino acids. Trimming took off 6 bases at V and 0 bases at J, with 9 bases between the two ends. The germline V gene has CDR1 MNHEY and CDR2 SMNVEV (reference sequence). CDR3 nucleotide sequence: TGTGCCAGCAGCTACCTCGGCTCTGGGGCCAACGTCCTGACTTTC. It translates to CASSYLGSGANVLTF.

This CDR3 reads CASSQDTYRDEQYF. In nucleotides, the CDR3 is TGTGCCAGCAGCCAAGACACCTATAGGGACGAGCAGTACTTC. The genes are TRBV14 and TRBJ2-7; D uncertain. The CDR3 consists of 14 residues. Trimming cost V 0 bases and J 5 bases, with 11 bases left between them. CDR1 is SGHDN and CDR2 is FVKESK in the germline V gene. Looking up the rest from reference TRBV14 and TRBJ2-7 gives the full variable domain: EAGVTQFPSHSVIEKGQTVTLRCDPISGHDNLYWYRRVMGKEIKFLLHFVKESKQDESGMPNNRFLAERTGGTYSTLKVQPAELEDSGVYFCASSQDTYRDEQYFGPGTRLTVT.

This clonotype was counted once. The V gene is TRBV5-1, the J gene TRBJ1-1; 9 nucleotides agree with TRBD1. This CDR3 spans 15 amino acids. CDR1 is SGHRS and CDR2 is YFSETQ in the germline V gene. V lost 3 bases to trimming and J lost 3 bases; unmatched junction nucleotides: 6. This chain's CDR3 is CASSSDRGSDTEAFF. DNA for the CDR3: TGCGCCAGCAGCTCCGACAGGGGGTCGGACACTGAAGCTTTCTTT.

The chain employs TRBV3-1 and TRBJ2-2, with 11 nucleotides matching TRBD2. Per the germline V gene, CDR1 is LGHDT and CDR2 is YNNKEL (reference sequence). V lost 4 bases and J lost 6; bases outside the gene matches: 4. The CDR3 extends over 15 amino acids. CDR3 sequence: CASSLQGLAAGELFF. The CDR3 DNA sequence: TGTGCCAGCAGCCTTCAGGGACTAGCGGCCGGGGAGCTGTTTTTT. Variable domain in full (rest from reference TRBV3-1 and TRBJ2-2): DTAVSQTPKYLVTQMGNDKSIKCEQNLGHDTMYWYKQDSKKFLKIMFSYNNKELIINETVPNRFSPKSPDKAHLNLHINSLELGDSAVYFCASSLQGLAAGELFFGEGSRLTVL.

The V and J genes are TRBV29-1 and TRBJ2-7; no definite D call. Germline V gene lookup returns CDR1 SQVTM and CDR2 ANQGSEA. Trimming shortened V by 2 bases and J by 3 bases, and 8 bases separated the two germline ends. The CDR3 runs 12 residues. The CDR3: CSVEWTDYEQYF. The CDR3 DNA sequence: TGCAGCGTTGAATGGACGGACTACGAGCAGTACTTC.

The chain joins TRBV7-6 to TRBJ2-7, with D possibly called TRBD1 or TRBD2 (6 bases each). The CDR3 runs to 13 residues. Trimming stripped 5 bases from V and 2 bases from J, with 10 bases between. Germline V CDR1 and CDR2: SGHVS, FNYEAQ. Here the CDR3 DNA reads TGTGCCAGCAGCCAAAGGGGGGCCTACGAGCAGTACTTC. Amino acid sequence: CASSQRGAYEQYF.

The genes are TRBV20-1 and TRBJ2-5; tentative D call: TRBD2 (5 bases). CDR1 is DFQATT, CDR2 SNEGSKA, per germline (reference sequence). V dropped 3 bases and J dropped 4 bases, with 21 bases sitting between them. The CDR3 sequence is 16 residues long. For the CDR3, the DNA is TGCAGTGCTAGGACTCGACCGGGAACCGGGCCAGAGACCCAGTACTTC. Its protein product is CSARTRPGTGPETQYF.